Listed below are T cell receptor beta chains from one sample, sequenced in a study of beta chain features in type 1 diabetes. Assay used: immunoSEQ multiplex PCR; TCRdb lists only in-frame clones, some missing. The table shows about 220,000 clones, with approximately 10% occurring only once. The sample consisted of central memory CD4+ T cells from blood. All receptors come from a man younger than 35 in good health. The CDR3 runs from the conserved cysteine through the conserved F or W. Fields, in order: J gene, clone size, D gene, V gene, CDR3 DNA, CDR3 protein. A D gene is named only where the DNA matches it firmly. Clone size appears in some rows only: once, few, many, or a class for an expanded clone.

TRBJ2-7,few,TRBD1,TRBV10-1,TGCGCCAGCAGCCCGGGACAGGGGTCTCTTTACGAGCAGTACTTC,CASSPGQGSLYEQYF
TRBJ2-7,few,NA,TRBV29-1,TGCAGCGTTGAAGCAAACTACGAGCAGTACTTC,CSVEANYEQYF
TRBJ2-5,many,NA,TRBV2,TGTGCCAGCGGGGGGCAGGAGACCCAGTACTTC,CASGGQETQYF
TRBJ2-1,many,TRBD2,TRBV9,TGTGCCAGCAGCGTCACTAGCGGAACCTACAATGAGCAGTTCTTC,CASSVTSGTYNEQFF
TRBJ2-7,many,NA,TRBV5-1,TGCGCCAGCAACAAATGGGCGGGCCTCTCCTACGAGCAGTACTTC,CASNKWAGLSYEQYF
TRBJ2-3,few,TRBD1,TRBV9,TGTGCCAGCAGCGTAGCAAGGACAGGGACGGATACGCAGTATTTT,CASSVARTGTDTQYF
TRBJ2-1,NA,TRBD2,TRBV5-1,TGCGCCAGCAGCTTGGAAAGGGGAGGGAATGAGCAGTTCTTC,CASSLERGGNEQFF
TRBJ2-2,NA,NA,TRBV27,TGTGCCAGCAGTTTATGGACGGACACCGGGGAGCTGTTTTTT,CASSLWTDTGELFF
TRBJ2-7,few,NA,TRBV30,TGTGCCTGGAGTGTGGGCAATTCCTACGAGCAGTACTTC,CAWSVGNSYEQYF
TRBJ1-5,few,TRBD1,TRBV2,TGTGCCAGCAGTGACAACAGACAGGGTGGCAATCAGCCCCAGCATTTT,CASSDNRQGGNQPQHF
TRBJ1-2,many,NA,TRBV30,TGTGCCTGGAGTGTGGGCTCGAGAGGCTACACCTTC,CAWSVGSRGYTF
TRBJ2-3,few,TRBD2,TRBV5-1,TGCGCCAGCAGCATCGGGACTAGCGGGAGAGGCGGAACAGATACGCAGTATTTT,CASSIGTSGRGGTDTQYF
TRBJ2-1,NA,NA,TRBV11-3,TGTGCCAGCAGCTTAGATCCCGGGAGCAATGAGCAGTTCTTC,CASSLDPGSNEQFF
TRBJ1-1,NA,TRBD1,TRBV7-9,TGTGCCAGCAGCAAACAGGGGGCGGGGAACACTGAAGCTTTCTTT,CASSKQGAGNTEAFF
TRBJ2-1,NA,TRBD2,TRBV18,TGTGCCAGCTCAAGACTAGCGGATTCCTACAATGAGCAGTTCTTC,CASSRLADSYNEQFF
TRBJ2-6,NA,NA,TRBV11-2,TGTGCCAGCAGCTTACAGGGTGCTGGGGCCAACGTCCTGACTTTC,CASSLQGAGANVLTF
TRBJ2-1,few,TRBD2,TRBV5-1,TGCGCCAGCAGTGATAGCGGGACCGAAACTCCGTTCTTC,CASSDSGTETPFF
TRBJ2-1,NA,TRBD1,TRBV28,TGTGCCAGCAGTCCGACGGGACAGAGCGAGCAGTTCTTC,CASSPTGQSEQFF
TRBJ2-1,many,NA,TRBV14,TGTGCCAGCAGTTCGCAGTCCTACAATGAGCAGTTCTTC,CASSSQSYNEQFF
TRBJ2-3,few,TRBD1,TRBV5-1,TGCGCCAGCAGCGTCGGACAGGGGTTAGGAACGCAGTATTTT,CASSVGQGLGTQYF
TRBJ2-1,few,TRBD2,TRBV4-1,TGCGCCAGCAGCCAGGGGGGACTAGCGGGAGTACGAATTTTCCATGAGCAGTTCTTC,CASSQGGLAGVRIFHEQFF
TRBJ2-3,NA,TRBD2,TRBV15,TGTGCCACGGGACAGGGGACTAGCGGGCGCACAGATACGCAGTATTTT,CATGQGTSGRTDTQYF
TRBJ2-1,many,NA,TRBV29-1,TGCAGCGCCCGGGACGGCCGCTCCTACAATGAGCAGTTCTTC,CSARDGRSYNEQFF
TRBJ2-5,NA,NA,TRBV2,TGTGCCAGCAGTGAAGGCGCCTATAAAGAGACCCAGTACTTC,CASSEGAYKETQYF
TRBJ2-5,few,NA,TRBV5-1,TGCGCCAGCAGCTTGGAGCTACGGCGAGAGACCCAGTACTTC,CASSLELRRETQYF
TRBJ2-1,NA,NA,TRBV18,TGTGCCAGCTCATCAACCGGGGACAATGAGCAGTTCTTC,CASSSTGDNEQFF
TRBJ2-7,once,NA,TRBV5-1,TGCGCCAGCAGCTTGGTAGGCAGGGAGTACGAGCAGTACTTC,CASSLVGREYEQYF
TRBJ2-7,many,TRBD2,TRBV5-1,TGCGCCAGCAGCTTGGGACTAGCGGAAACCTACGAGCAGTACTTC,CASSLGLAETYEQYF
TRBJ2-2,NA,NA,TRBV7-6,TGTGCCAGCAGCTTAGTCCCCGGGGACACCGGGGAGCTGTTTTTT,CASSLVPGDTGELFF
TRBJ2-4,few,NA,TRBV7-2,TGTGCCAGCAGCCCAGGTGGCTCGAAAAACATTCAGTACTTC,CASSPGGSKNIQYF
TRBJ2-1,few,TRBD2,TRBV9,TGTGCCAGCAGTGGGGCTAGCGGGTCCTTTTCCTACAATGAGCAGTTCTTC,CASSGASGSFSYNEQFF
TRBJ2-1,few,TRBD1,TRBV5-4,TGTGCCAGCAGCCTTCAGGGGGTCTACAATGAGCAGTTCTTC,CASSLQGVYNEQFF